The 6 T cell receptor beta chains listed next were all sequenced from one sample in a study of blood T cell repertoires in COVID-19. Clones were read by immunoSEQ multiplex PCR, and TCRdb kept only the in-frame ones, dropping some. The sample yields over 300,000 clones, nearly 90% seen once. Sequencing input: peripheral blood. These receptors originate from a man aged 18 to 29 with active or convalescent COVID-19.

V and J are TRBV5-6 and TRBJ1-5; D is undetermined. Trimming stripped 2 bases from V and 7 bases from J, with 16 bases between. CDR3 length: 15 amino acids. Germline V gives CDR1 SGHDT, CDR2 YYEEEE. The CDR3 DNA follows: TGTGCCAGCAGCTTAGGCGGGGTCTATGGGCAGCCCCAGCATTTT. Translation gives CASSLGGVYGQPQHF.

The chain links TRBV4-1 to TRBJ2-3, with 7 bases matching TRBD1. Unmatched junction bases numbered 4, after V lost 5 bases and J lost 2 bases. The germline CDR1 and CDR2 sequences are MGHRA and YSYEKL. This CDR3 comprises 14 residues. CDR3 sequence (DNA): TGCGCCAGCAGCTCCGACAGGGTCACAGATACGCAGTATTTT. Translating it yields CASSSDRVTDTQYF.

In regard to this clone: This CDR3 is also generated by other DNA sequences in the sample. The rearrangement links TRBV2 to TRBJ1-5; TRBD1 is a possible D gene (6 bases). Germline V gives CDR1 SNHLY, CDR2 FYNNEI. This CDR3 region has 13 residues. V gave up 6 bases and J gave up 4 bases, with 10 bases separating them. The CDR3: CASSGQPNQPQHF. CDR3 DNA sequence: TGTGCCAGCAGCGGACAGCCGAATCAGCCCCAGCATTTT.

This clone was seen a few times. V is TRBV7-9 and J is TRBJ1-2, with D possibly matching TRBD1 (6 bases). Germline CDR1 and CDR2: SEHNR and FQNEAQ (reference sequence). The V gene lost 2 bases and the J gene lost 0 bases, with 13 bases spanning the gap. The CDR3 length is 16 residues. DNA for the CDR3: TGTGCCAGCAGCTTATATGAGGGACACCCTAACTATGGCTACACCTTC. Translated: CASSLYEGHPNYGYTF.

The chain employs TRBV5-4 and TRBJ1-4, with a tentative D call TRBD1 (6 bases). The CDR3 is 19 residues long. CDR1 and CDR2 (germline): SGHNT, YYREEE (reference sequence). V was cut by 4 bases and J by 0 bases, with 22 bases left in between. CDR3 sequence: CASSQGQMGRGSTNEKLFF. The DNA of the CDR3 is TGTGCCAGCAGCCAGGGACAAATGGGGAGAGGGTCAACTAATGAAAAACTGTTTTTT.

The V gene is TRBV28, the J gene TRBJ2-3; 13 bases line up with TRBD2. With V trimmed by 5 bases and J by 0 bases, 11 bases remained unmatched. The CDR3 runs to 19 residues. The V gene's germline CDR1 is MDHEN and CDR2 SYDVKM. The CDR3 reads CASSRLAGGPLGSTDTQYF. The CDR3 bases are TGTGCCAGCAGTCGACTAGCGGGAGGACCCTTGGGGAGCACAGATACGCAGTATTTT.